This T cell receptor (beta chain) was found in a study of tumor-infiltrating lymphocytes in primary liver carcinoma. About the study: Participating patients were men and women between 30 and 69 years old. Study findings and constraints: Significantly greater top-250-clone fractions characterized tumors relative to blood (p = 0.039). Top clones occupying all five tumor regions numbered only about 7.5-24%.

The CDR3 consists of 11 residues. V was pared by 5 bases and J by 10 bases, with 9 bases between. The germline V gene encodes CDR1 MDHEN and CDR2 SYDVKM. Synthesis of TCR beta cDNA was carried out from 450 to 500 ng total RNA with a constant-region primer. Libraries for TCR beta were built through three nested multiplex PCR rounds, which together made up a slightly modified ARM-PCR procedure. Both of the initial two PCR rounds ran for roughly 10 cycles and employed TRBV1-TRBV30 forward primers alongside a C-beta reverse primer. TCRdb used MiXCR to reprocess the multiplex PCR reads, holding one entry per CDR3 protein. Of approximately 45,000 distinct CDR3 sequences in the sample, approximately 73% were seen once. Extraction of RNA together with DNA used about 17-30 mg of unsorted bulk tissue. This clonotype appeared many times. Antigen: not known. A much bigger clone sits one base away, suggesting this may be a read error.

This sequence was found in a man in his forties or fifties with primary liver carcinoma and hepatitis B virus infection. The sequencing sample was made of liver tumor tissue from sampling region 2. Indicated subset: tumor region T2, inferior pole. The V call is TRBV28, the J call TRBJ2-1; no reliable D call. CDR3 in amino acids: CASSLGKEQFF. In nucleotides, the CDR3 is TGTGCCAGCAGTCTTGGCAAGGAGCAGTTCTTC. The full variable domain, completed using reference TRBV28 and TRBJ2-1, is DVKVTQSSRYLVKRTGEKVFLECVQDMDHENMFWYRQDPGLGLRLIYFSYDVKMKEKGDIPEGYSVSREKKERFSLILESASTNQTSMYLCASSLGKEQFFGPGTRLTVL.